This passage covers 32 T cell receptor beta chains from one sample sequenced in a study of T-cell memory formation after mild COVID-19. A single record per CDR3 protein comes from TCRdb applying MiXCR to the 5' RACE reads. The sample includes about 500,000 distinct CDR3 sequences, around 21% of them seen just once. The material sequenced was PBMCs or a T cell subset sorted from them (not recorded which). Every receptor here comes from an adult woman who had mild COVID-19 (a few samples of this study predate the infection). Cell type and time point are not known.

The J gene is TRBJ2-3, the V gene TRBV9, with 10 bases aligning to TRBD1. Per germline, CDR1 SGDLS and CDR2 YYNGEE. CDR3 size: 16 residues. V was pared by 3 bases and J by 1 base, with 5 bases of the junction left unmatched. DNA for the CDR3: TGTGCCAGCAGCGGACAGGGGGCAAAGGGCACAGATACGCAGTATTTT. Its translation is CASSGQGAKGTDTQYF.

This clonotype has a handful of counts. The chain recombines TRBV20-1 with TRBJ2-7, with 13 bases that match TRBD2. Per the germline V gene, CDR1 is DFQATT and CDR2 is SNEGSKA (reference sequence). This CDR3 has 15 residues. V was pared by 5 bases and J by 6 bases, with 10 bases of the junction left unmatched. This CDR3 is CSAPRTSGRGGEQYF. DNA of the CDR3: TGCAGTGCTCCCCGGACTAGCGGGAGAGGTGGCGAGCAGTACTTC.

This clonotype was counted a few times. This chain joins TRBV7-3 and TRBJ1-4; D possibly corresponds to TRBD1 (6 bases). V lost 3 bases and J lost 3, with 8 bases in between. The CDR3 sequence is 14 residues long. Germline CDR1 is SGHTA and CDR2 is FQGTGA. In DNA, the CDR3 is TGTGCCAGCAGCTTGGGGGGGCCTAATGAAAAACTGTTTTTT. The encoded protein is CASSLGGPNEKLFF.

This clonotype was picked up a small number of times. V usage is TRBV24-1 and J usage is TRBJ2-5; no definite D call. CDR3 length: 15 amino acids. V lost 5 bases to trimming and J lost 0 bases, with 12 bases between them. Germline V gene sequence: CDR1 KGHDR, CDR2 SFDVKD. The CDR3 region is CATSGKGSYQETQYF. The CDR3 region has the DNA TGTGCCACCAGTGGGAAAGGGTCATACCAAGAGACCCAGTACTTC.

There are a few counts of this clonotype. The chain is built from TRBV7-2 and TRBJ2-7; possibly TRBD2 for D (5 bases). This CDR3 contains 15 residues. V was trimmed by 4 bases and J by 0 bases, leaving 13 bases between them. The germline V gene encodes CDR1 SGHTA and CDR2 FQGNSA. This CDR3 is CASSSSRLFSYEQYF. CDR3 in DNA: TGTGCCAGCAGCTCAAGCCGACTATTCTCCTACGAGCAGTACTTC.

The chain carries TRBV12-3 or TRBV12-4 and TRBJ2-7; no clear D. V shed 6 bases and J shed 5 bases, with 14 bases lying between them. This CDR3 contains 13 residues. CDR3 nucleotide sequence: TGTGCCAGCAGCTATGGGTTAGTGAACGAGCAGTACTTC. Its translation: CASSYGLVNEQYF.

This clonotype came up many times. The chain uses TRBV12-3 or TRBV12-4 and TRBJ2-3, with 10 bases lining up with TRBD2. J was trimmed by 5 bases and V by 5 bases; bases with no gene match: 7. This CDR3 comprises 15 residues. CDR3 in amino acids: CASSTAGGKGDTQYF. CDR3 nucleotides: TGTGCCAGCAGTACAGCGGGAGGGAAGGGAGATACGCAGTATTTT.

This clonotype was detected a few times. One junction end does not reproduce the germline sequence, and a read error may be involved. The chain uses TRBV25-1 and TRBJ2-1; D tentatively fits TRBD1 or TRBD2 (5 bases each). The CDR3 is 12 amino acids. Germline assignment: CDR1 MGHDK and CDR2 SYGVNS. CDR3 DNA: TGTGCCAGCAGTGAATTAGGGACCACGACGCTCTTC. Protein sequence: CASSELGTTTLF.

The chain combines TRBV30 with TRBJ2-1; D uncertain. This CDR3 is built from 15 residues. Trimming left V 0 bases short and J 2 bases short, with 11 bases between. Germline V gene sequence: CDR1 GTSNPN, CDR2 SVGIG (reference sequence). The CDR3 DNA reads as TGTGCCTGGAGTGTAGATGGAATCCCCTACAATGAGCAGTTCTTC. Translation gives CAWSVDGIPYNEQFF.

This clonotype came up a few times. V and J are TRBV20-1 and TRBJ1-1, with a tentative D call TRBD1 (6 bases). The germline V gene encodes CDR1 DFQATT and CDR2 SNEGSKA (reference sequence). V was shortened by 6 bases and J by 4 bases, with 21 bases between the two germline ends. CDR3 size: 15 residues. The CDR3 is CSARGRTLLSTEAFF. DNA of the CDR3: TGCAGTGCCAGGGGCCGAACCCTACTGAGCACTGAAGCTTTCTTT.

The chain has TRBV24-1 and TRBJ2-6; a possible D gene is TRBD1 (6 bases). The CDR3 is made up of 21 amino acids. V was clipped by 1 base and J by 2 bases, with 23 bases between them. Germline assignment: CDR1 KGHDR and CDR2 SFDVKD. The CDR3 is CATSDFPIRDTHTPGANVLTF. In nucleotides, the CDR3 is TGTGCCACCAGTGATTTCCCAATCCGGGACACCCACACCCCTGGGGCCAACGTCCTGACTTTC.

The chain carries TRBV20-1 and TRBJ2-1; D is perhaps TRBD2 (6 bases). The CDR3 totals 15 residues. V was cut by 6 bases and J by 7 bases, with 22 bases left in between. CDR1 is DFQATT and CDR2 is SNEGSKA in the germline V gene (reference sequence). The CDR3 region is CSAPVQWREKNEQFF. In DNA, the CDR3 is TGCAGTGCCCCGGTTCAGTGGAGGGAGAAAAATGAGCAGTTCTTC.

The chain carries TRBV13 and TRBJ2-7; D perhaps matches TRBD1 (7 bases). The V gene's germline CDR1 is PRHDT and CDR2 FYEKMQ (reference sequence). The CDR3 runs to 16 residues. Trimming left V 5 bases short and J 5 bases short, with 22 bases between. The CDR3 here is CASSPRREDRTHEQYF. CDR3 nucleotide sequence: TGTGCCAGCAGCCCCCGGAGGGAGGACAGGACCCACGAGCAGTACTTC.

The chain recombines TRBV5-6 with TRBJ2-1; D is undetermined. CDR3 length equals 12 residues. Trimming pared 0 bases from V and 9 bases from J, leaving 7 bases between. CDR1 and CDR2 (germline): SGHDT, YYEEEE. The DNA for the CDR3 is TGTGCCAGCAGCTTGGCCGGACCTGAGCAGTTCTTC. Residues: CASSLAGPEQFF.

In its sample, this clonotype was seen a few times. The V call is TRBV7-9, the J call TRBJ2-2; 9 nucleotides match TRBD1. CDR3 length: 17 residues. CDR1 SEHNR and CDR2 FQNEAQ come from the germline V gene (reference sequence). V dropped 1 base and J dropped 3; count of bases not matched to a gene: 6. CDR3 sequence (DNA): TGTGCCAGCAGCTTAGTTAGTCGGACAGGGGACACCGGGGAGCTGTTTTTT. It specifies CASSLVSRTGDTGELFF.

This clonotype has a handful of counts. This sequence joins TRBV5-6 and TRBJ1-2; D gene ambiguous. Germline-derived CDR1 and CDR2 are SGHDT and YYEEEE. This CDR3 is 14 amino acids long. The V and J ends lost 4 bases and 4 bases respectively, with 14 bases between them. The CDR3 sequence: CASSPRAGVYGYTF. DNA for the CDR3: TGTGCCAGCAGCCCAAGGGCAGGCGTCTATGGCTACACCTTC.

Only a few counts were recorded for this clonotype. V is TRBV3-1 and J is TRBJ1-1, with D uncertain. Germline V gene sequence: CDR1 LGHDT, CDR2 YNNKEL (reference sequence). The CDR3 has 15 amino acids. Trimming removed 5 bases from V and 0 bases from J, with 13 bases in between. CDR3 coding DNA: TGTGCCAGCAGCGCCCCCGGGTCCGTGAACACTGAAGCTTTCTTT. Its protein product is CASSAPGSVNTEAFF.

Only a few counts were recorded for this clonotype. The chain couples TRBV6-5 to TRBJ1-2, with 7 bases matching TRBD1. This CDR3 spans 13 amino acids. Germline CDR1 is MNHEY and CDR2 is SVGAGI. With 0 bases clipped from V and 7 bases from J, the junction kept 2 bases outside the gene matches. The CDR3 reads CASSYSGGSGYTF. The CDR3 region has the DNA TGTGCCAGCAGTTACTCAGGGGGCTCTGGCTACACCTTC.

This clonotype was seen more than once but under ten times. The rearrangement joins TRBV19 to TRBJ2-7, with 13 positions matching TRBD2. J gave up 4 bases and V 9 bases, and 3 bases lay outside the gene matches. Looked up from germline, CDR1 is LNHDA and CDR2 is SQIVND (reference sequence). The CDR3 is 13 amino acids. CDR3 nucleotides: TGTGCCAGCGGACTAGCGGGGGCATACGAGCAGTACTTC. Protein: CASGLAGAYEQYF.

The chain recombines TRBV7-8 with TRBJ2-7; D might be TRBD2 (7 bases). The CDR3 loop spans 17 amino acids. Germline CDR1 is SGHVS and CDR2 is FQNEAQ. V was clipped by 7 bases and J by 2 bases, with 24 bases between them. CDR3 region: CASILGGRGHFPYEQYF. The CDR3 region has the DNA TGTGCCAGCATCCTGGGCGGGCGGGGGCATTTCCCCTACGAGCAGTACTTC.

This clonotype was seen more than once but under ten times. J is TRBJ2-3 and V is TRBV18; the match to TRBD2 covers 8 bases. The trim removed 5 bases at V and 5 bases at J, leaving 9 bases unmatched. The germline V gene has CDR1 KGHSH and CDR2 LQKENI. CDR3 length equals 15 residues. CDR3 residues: CASSADTGGVDTQYF. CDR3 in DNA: TGTGCCAGCTCAGCGGACACCGGGGGGGTAGATACGCAGTATTTT.

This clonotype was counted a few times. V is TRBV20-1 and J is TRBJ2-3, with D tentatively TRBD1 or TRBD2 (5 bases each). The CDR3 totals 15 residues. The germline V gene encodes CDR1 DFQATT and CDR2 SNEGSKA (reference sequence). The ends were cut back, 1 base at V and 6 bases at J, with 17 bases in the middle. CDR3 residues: CSARAGTLTRDTQYF. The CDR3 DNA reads TGCAGTGCTAGAGCTGGGACCCTAACAAGGGATACGCAGTATTTT.

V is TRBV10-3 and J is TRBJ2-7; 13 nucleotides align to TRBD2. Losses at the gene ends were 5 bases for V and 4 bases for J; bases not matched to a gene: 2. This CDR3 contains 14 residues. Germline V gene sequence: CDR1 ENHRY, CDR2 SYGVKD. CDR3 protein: CAISMTSGRYEQYF. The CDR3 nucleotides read TGTGCCATCAGTATGACTAGCGGGAGGTACGAGCAGTACTTC.

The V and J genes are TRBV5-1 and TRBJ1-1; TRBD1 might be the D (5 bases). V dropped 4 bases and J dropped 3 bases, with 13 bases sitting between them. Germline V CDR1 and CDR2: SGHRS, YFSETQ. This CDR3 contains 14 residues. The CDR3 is CASSQGTMDTEAFF. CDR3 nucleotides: TGCGCCAGCAGCCAGGGCACAATGGACACTGAAGCTTTCTTT.

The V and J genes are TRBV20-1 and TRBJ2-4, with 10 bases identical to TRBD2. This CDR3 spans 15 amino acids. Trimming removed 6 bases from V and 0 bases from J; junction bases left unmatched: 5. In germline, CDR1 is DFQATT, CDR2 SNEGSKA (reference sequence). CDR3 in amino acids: CSADLAGEAKNIQYF. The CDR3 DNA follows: TGCAGTGCCGATCTAGCGGGAGAAGCCAAAAACATTCAGTACTTC.

CDR3 nucleotide sequence: TGTGCCAGTAGTTCCGGGACAGGGCGTGTATACGAGCAGTACTTC. This gives the protein CASSSGTGRVYEQYF. The chain combines TRBV19 with TRBJ2-7; 9 bases agree with TRBD1. V lost 5 bases and J lost 4; bases outside the gene matches: 9. Germline V gene data show CDR1 as LNHDA and CDR2 as SQIVND (reference sequence). The CDR3 spans 15 residues.

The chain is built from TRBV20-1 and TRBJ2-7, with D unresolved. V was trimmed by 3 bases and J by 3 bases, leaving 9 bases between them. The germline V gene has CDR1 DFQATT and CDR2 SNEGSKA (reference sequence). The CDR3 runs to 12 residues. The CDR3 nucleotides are TGCAGTGCTAGGGCGTTTGGCTACGAGCAGTACTTC. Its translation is CSARAFGYEQYF.

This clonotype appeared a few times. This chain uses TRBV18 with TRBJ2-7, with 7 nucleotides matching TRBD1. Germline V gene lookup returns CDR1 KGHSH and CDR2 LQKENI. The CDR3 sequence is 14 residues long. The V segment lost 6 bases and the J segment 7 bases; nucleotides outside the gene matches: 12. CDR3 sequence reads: CASSPNLSGGEQYF. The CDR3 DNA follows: TGTGCCAGCTCGCCCAACCTCTCAGGGGGAGAGCAGTACTTC.

The CDR3 coding sequence is TGCAGTGCTAGAGGGTTGCATACGCAGTATTTT. Translated, it gives CSARGLHTQYF. V usage is TRBV20-1 and J usage is TRBJ2-3, with unresolved D. The CDR3 is 11 residues long. CDR1 is DFQATT and CDR2 is SNEGSKA in the germline V gene (reference sequence). Trimming cost V 1 base and J 7 bases, with 6 bases left between them.

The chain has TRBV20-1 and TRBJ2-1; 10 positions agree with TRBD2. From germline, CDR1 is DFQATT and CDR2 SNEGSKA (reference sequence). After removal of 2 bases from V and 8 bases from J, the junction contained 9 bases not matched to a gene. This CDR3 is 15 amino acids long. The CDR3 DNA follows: TGCAGTGCTAGACTCCCTAGCGGGAGAAGGTATGAGCAGTTCTTC. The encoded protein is CSARLPSGRRYEQFF.

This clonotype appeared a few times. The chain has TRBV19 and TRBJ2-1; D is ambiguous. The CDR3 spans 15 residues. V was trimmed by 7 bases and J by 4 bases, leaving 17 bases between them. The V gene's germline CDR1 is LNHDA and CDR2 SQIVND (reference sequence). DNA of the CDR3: TGTGCCAGTACCCCCGGCGGATACCAGTACAATGAGCAGTTCTTC. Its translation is CASTPGGYQYNEQFF. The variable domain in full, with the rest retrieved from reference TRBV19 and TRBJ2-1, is DGGITQSPKYLFRKEGQNVTLSCEQNLNHDAMYWYRQDPGQGLRLIYYSQIVNDFQKGDIAEGYSVSREKKESFPLTVTSAQKNPTAFYLCASTPGGYQYNEQFFGPGTRLTVL.

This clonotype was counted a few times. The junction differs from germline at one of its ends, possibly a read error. CDR3 sequence (DNA): TGCGCCAGCAGCGGGGGGACCTCCAGGCTCTTC. Encoded protein: CASSGGTSRLF. The chain is built from TRBV5-1 and TRBJ2-1; D may be TRBD2 (6 bases). Germline V gene data show CDR1 as SGHRS and CDR2 as YFSETQ. The CDR3 contains 11 residues.